A selection of T cell receptor beta chains follows, all from one sample in a study of Ad26.COV2.S vaccination and SARS-CoV-2 variants. Produced via immunoSEQ multiplex PCR; TCRdb's table is partial and in-frame only. The sample has 300,000 to 350,000 clones, approximately 90% seen once. The material was peripheral blood, obtained in a trial of Ad26.COV2.S vaccine versus placebo. These TCRs come from a person aged 18-60 years who received the Ad26.COV2.S COVID-19 vaccine or a placebo. The CDR3 runs from the conserved cysteine through the conserved F or W. The order of the fields is clone size, V gene, J gene, D gene, CDR3 protein, CDR3 DNA. A D gene is named only where the DNA matches it firmly. Clone size is shown for a subset of rows, as once, few, many or a class of expanded clone.

-	TRBV4-1	TRBJ1-1	TRBD1	CASSLSRDSYRTEAFF	TGCGCCAGCAGCCTGAGCCGGGACAGTTACCGTACTGAAGCTTTCTTT
-	TRBV5-4	TRBJ2-3	TRBD2	CASSFAGGQASDTQYF	TGTGCCAGCAGCTTCGCGGGGGGCCAGGCATCAGATACGCAGTATTTT
-	TRBV2	TRBJ1-1	-	CASSGQLNTEAFF	TGTGCCAGCAGCGGACAGCTAAACACTGAAGCTTTCTTT
once	TRBV13	TRBJ2-1	-	CASSLGTGFDEQFF	TGTGCCAGCAGCTTAGGGACAGGTTTCGATGAGCAGTTCTTC
once	TRBV15	TRBJ1-1	-	CATSIGKMNTEAFF	TGTGCCACCAGCATTGGCAAGATGAACACTGAAGCTTTCTTT
-	TRBV7-9	TRBJ2-7	-	CASSAKADYTTTYEQYF	TGTGCCAGCAGCGCCAAGGCGGACTATACCACCACCTACGAGCAGTACTTC
-	TRBV18	TRBJ2-7	TRBD1	CASSPGQGSYEQYF	TGTGCCAGCTCACCAGGACAGGGGTCCTACGAGCAGTACTTC
-	TRBV7-2	TRBJ1-1	-	CASSLSRGIGTEAFF	TGTGCCAGCAGCTTAAGTAGGGGTATTGGAACTGAAGCTTTCTTT
-	TRBV20-1	TRBJ2-7	-	CSAPGNYEQYF	TGCAGTGCTCCCGGGAACTACGAGCAGTACTTC
-	TRBV6-1	TRBJ1-2	-	CASSDPLEVVGYTF	TGTGCCAGCAGTGATCCGCTTGAGGTCGTTGGCTACACCTTC
-	TRBV9	TRBJ1-5	-	CASSVDGRDHQPQHF	TGTGCCAGCAGCGTAGACGGTCGGGATCATCAGCCCCAGCATTTT
-	TRBV6-5	TRBJ2-7	-	CASTYLDGTGYEQYF	TGTGCCAGCACCTATCTCGACGGGACCGGGTACGAGCAGTACTTC
-	TRBV7-2	TRBJ1-5	TRBD1	CASSFALTGQLNQPQHF	TGTGCCAGCAGCTTCGCCCTCACGGGACAGCTGAATCAGCCCCAGCATTTT
-	TRBV6-5	TRBJ1-2	TRBD1	CASSYRGPNYGYTF	TGTGCCAGCAGCTACAGGGGGCCGAACTATGGCTACACCTTC
few	TRBV4-2	TRBJ2-1	TRBD2	CASSPLAGGSSYNEQFF	TGTGCCAGCAGCCCCCTAGCGGGAGGAAGCTCCTACAATGAGCAGTTCTTC
-	TRBV7-6	TRBJ2-7	TRBD1	CASSLADRAEQYF	TGTGCCAGCAGCTTAGCGGACAGGGCCGAGCAGTACTTC
-	TRBV10-3	TRBJ1-1	-	CAISEGRGASTEAFF	TGTGCCATCAGTGAGGGACGGGGGGCCAGCACTGAAGCTTTCTTT
-	TRBV5-1	TRBJ2-1	-	CASSLVLNEQFF	TGCGCCAGCAGCTTGGTCCTCAATGAGCAGTTCTTC
-	TRBV9	TRBJ1-2	TRBD1	CASSDGQGRGYTF	TGTGCCAGCAGCGACGGACAGGGTAGAGGCTACACCTTC
-	TRBV11-2	TRBJ2-3	-	CASSLTDTQYF	TGTGCCAGCAGCCTCACAGATACGCAGTATTTT
-	TRBV2	TRBJ2-7	TRBD1	CATSGTEIHEQYF	TGTGCCACCTCCGGGACAGAGATACACGAGCAGTACTTC
-	TRBV13	TRBJ1-5	TRBD1	CASSFADRVFNQPQHF	TGTGCCAGCAGCTTTGCCGACAGGGTGTTCAATCAGCCCCAGCATTTT
-	TRBV19	TRBJ1-5	-	CASRREGIGQPQHF	TGTGCCAGTAGGAGGGAGGGAATCGGCCAGCCCCAGCATTTT
-	TRBV11-2	TRBJ2-5	-	CASSLGNYLNQETQYF	TGTGCCAGCAGCTTAGGAAATTACCTAAATCAAGAGACCCAGTACTTC
-	TRBV27	TRBJ2-6	-	CASSLLGAGANVLTF	TGTGCCAGCAGTTTACTCGGGGCTGGGGCCAACGTCCTGACTTTC
-	TRBV19	TRBJ1-6	-	CASSGTTNSPLHF	TGTGCCAGTAGTGGGACCACTAATTCACCCCTCCACTTT
-	TRBV5-5	TRBJ1-1	-	CASSLGFGTEAFF	TGTGCCAGCAGCTTGGGGTTCGGCACTGAAGCTTTCTTT
-	TRBV4-1	TRBJ2-5	-	CASSLGVQETQYF	TGCGCCAGCAGCCTAGGGGTCCAAGAGACCCAGTACTTC
-	TRBV27	TRBJ2-7	-	CASSLGRSSYEQYF	TGTGCCAGCAGTTTGGGACGGAGCTCCTACGAGCAGTACTTC
-	TRBV4-2	TRBJ2-5	-	CASSQDRGETQYF	TGTGCCAGCAGCCAAGATCGAGGAGAGACCCAGTACTTC
-	TRBV5-1	TRBJ1-3	-	CASSAYAATSGNTIYF	TGCGCCAGCAGCGCATACGCCGCGACCTCTGGAAACACCATATATTTT
-	TRBV28	TRBJ2-3	TRBD2	CAIEAGGGDTQYF	TGTGCCATCGAAGCGGGAGGGGGAGATACGCAGTATTTT
-	TRBV7-2	TRBJ2-5	TRBD2	CASSSGLAGVEETQYF	TGTGCCAGCAGCTCCGGACTAGCGGGGGTGGAAGAGACCCAGTACTTC
-	TRBV2	TRBJ2-1	TRBD2	CAGGLLAGGLNEQFF	TGTGCCGGGGGACTACTAGCGGGGGGCCTCAATGAGCAGTTCTTC
-	TRBV28	TRBJ1-2	TRBD1	CASSPGGNYGYTF	TGTGCCAGCAGTCCAGGGGGCAACTATGGCTACACCTTC
-	TRBV6-5	TRBJ2-7	-	CASSYRQSSYEQYF	TGTGCCAGCAGTTATCGACAGTCATCCTACGAGCAGTACTTC
-	TRBV4-1	TRBJ1-6	TRBD1	CASSQDDRAPNSPLHF	TGCGCCAGCAGCCAAGATGACAGGGCCCCGAATTCACCCCTCCACTTT
many	TRBV10-2	TRBJ1-6	-	CASRSTDSFYNSPLHF	TGCGCCAGCAGGAGCACGGACAGCTTCTATAATTCACCCCTCCACTTT
-	TRBV3-1/TRBV3-2	TRBJ1-2	-	CASSQDTYGYTF	TGTGCCAGCAGCCAAGACACATATGGCTACACCTTC
few	TRBV7-9	TRBJ1-2	TRBD1	CASSLEGQGGGYTF	TGTGCCAGCAGCTTGGAGGGACAGGGTGGCGGCTACACCTTC
-	TRBV30	TRBJ2-3	TRBD1	CAWSYGGQGSDTQYF	TGTGCCTGGAGTTACGGGGGACAGGGGTCAGATACGCAGTATTTT
-	TRBV6-1	TRBJ1-4	-	CASSEHGPVANEKLFF	TGTGCCAGCAGTGAACACGGGCCGGTGGCTAATGAAAAACTGTTTTTT
-	TRBV7-8	TRBJ2-1	TRBD2	CASSFDSGRANEQFF	TGTGCCAGCAGCTTTGATAGCGGGAGGGCCAATGAGCAGTTCTTC
once	TRBV4-3	TRBJ1-2	-	CASSQDLVGQGTGYTF	TGCGCCAGCAGCCAAGATCTGGTGGGCCAGGGGACTGGCTACACCTTC
-	TRBV28	TRBJ1-6	TRBD1	CASSFGTGLGNSPLHF	TGTGCCAGCAGTTTCGGGACAGGGTTGGGGAATTCACCCCTCCACTTT
once	TRBV29-1	TRBJ1-2	TRBD1	CSVVSGQPNYGYTF	TGCAGCGTTGTTTCGGGACAGCCTAACTATGGCTACACCTTC
few	TRBV6-2/TRBV6-3	TRBJ1-5	-	CASSYPTGSPGNQPQHF	TGTGCCAGCAGTTACCCCACAGGGTCCCCGGGCAATCAGCCCCAGCATTTT
-	TRBV6-6	TRBJ1-1	-	CASSYSEGQEAFF	TGTGCCAGCAGTTACTCGGAGGGTCAGGAAGCTTTCTTT
-	TRBV5-1	TRBJ2-6	-	CASSLAIEAGANVLTF	TGCGCCAGCAGCTTGGCCATAGAAGCTGGGGCCAACGTCCTGACTTTC
once	TRBV19	TRBJ2-5	-	CASSIRGMETQYF	TGTGCCAGTAGTATACGAGGGATGGAGACCCAGTACTTC
-	TRBV27	TRBJ1-6	TRBD1	CASSPPPGTAYSYNSPLHF	TGTGCCAGCAGTCCTCCCCCCGGGACAGCCTACTCCTATAATTCACCCCTCCACTTT
-	TRBV2	TRBJ2-7	-	CASMGRQREQYF	TGTGCCAGCATGGGTAGGCAGCGCGAGCAGTACTTC
-	TRBV3-1/TRBV3-2	TRBJ2-1	TRBD2	CASSRTSGLHNEQFF	TGTGCCAGCAGTCGCACTAGCGGCCTACACAATGAGCAGTTCTTC
-	TRBV24-1	TRBJ2-3	TRBD2	CATSDPSGGEGTDTQYF	TGTGCCACCAGTGATCCTAGCGGGGGGGAAGGCACAGATACGCAGTATTTT
-	TRBV19	TRBJ1-5	TRBD1	CASTPRQQGASNQPQHF	TGTGCCAGTACCCCGAGACAACAGGGGGCGTCTAATCAGCCCCAGCATTTT
-	TRBV6-5	TRBJ2-3	TRBD2	CASRRTSGTDTQYF	TGTGCCAGCAGACGGACTAGCGGCACAGATACGCAGTATTTT
-	TRBV27	TRBJ2-5	-	CASSPGPGGTQYF	TGTGCCAGCTCGCCCGGGCCTGGGGGGACCCAGTACTTC
-	TRBV7-9	TRBJ2-7	-	CASSFSSDEQYF	TGTGCCAGCAGCTTCAGTAGCGACGAGCAGTACTTC
-	TRBV27	TRBJ1-2	TRBD1	CASSLSKGQGSLFGYTF	TGTGCCAGCAGTTTATCGAAGGGACAGGGAAGTTTATTTGGCTACACCTTC
-	TRBV5-1	TRBJ1-1	-	CASSGHQGNGNTEAFF	TGCGCCAGCAGCGGTCACCAGGGTAATGGGAACACTGAAGCTTTCTTT